Shown below are 5 T cell receptor beta chains from a single sample sequenced in a study of shared clonotypes between healthy human individuals. It was CD45RO-negative cells, positively selected for CCR7, that made up naive CD8 cells, with terminally differentiated effector memory CD45RA+ cells excluded. TCRdb's copy holds only in-frame clones and misses some; the assay was immunoSEQ multiplex PCR. The sample has 2 million or so clones; approximately 95% are singletons. The specimen sequenced was naive CD8+ T cells sorted from blood. The receptor source for this set is a man younger than 30 in good health.

This clone appeared a single time. The V call is TRBV2, the J call TRBJ2-7; D not resolved. Trimming took 3 bases from V and 4 from J, leaving 7 bases between them. CDR3 size: 12 residues. The V gene's germline CDR1 is SNHLY and CDR2 FYNNEI. The CDR3 loop is CASSDEKYEQYF. The DNA of the CDR3 is TGTGCCAGCAGTGATGAGAAATACGAGCAGTACTTC.

The gene calls are TRBV10-2 and TRBJ2-7; D tentatively fits TRBD1 or TRBD2 (5 bases each). The CDR3 spans 14 residues. Trimming took off 7 bases at V and 0 bases at J, with 13 bases between the two ends. Germline-derived CDR1 and CDR2 are WSHSY and SAAADI. CDR3 sequence: CASTGPRSSYEQYF. CDR3 in DNA: TGCGCCAGCACGGGACCTCGGAGCTCCTACGAGCAGTACTTC.

This clone has only one observation. The rearrangement links TRBV5-6 to TRBJ1-5; tentatively, D is TRBD1 (5 bases). The CDR3 has 15 amino acids. V lost 0 bases and J lost 5, with 12 bases in between. CDR1 and CDR2 (germline): SGHDT, YYEEEE. CDR3 nucleotide sequence: TGTGCCAGCAGCTTGGGGGTTTGGGGCGATCAGCCCCAGCATTTT. Its protein product is CASSLGVWGDQPQHF. The full variable domain, its missing parts supplied by reference TRBV5-6 and TRBJ1-5, is DAGVTQSPTHLIKTRGQQVTLRCSPKSGHDTVSWYQQALGQGPQFIFQYYEEEERQRGNFPDRFSGHQFPNYSSELNVNALLLGDSALYLCASSLGVWGDQPQHFGDGTRLSIL.

Worth noting for this clone: The identical CDR3 is also encoded by other nucleotide sequences in the sample. The chain has TRBV4-3 and TRBJ2-7; D gene uncertain. Per germline, CDR1 LGHNA and CDR2 YSLEER. The V gene lost 0 bases and the J gene lost 0 bases, with 9 bases spanning the gap. The CDR3 contains 15 residues. The CDR3 protein is CASSQEYPSSYEQYF. Written as DNA, the CDR3 is TGCGCCAGCAGCCAAGAATACCCAAGCTCCTACGAGCAGTACTTC.

This chain connects TRBV9 to TRBJ2-4; D is unresolved. The V and J ends lost 0 bases and 8 bases respectively, with 9 bases between them. Per the germline V gene, CDR1 is SGDLS and CDR2 is YYNGEE. This CDR3 comprises 13 residues. CDR3 coding DNA: TGTGCCAGCAGCGTAGAGTCCCGGGACATTCAGTACTTC. It yields the protein CASSVESRDIQYF.